The present TCR beta chain was sequenced within a study of shared T cell receptors in the human thymus. V was trimmed by 4 bases and J by 3 bases, leaving 10 bases between them. Germline loops: CDR1 SGHTA, CDR2 FQGNSA. This CDR3 has 14 amino acids. Assay used: immunoSEQ multiplex PCR; TCRdb lists only in-frame clones, some missing. The sample yields hundreds of thousands of clones, more than 70% seen once. The same sample was also studied in work on human thymus T cells. This second study says: Corrective surgery for congenital heart defects was being performed on the healthy Finnish infants who served as donors.

This TCR was sampled from a boy under three years old with a congenital heart defect. The V and J genes are TRBV7-2 and TRBJ1-5, with no clear D. Specimen: thymocytes. The CDR3 coding sequence is TGTGCCAGCAGCTCTTCAGAACCCAATCAGCCCCAGCATTTT. This translates into CASSSSEPNQPQHF.